This passage covers 30 T cell receptor beta chains from one sample sequenced in a study of T cell responses to AZD1222 COVID-19 vaccine. Data came from immunoSEQ multiplex PCR; TCRdb stores just in-frame clones and leaves some out. The repertoire includes about 120,000 clones, about 92% of them detected once, and approximately 5.1% sits in the top ten. Specimen: peripheral blood, collected 28 days after the second AZD1222 dose. Receptor source: an adult who received the AZD1222 COVID-19 vaccine.

The chain joins TRBV6-5 to TRBJ1-3, with a tentative D call TRBD1 (6 bases). Trimming removed 7 bases at V and 2 bases at J, with 12 bases between. Germline V gene lookup returns CDR1 MNHEY and CDR2 SVGAGI. The CDR3 has 14 amino acids. The DNA of the CDR3 is TGTGCCAGCAAACAGGGTCCGCCTGGAAACACCATATATTTT. This gives the protein CASKQGPPGNTIYF.

The chain uses TRBV7-3 and TRBJ1-6; D ambiguous. CDR1 SGHTA and CDR2 FQGTGA come from the germline V gene. The ends were cut back, 0 bases at V and 7 bases at J, with 7 bases in the middle. This CDR3 spans 14 amino acids. CDR3 region: CASSLTAVNSPLHF. CDR3 nucleotides: TGTGCCAGCAGCTTAACGGCGGTAAATTCACCCCTCCACTTT.

The chain joins TRBV5-5 to TRBJ2-5; D is undetermined. V was pared by 0 bases and J by 1 base, with 10 bases between. The CDR3 runs to 15 residues. Germline V lookup: CDR1 SGHKS, CDR2 YYEKEE (reference sequence). As DNA, the CDR3 is TGTGCCAGCAGCTTGGAGGGATGGAGCCAAGAGACCCAGTACTTC. Translated, it gives CASSLEGWSQETQYF.

The chain joins TRBV27 to TRBJ2-7; tentatively, D is TRBD2 (5 bases). V lost 3 bases and J lost 0, with 15 bases in between. Germline CDR1 reads MNHEY; CDR2 reads SMNVEV (reference sequence). CDR3 length equals 16 residues. CDR3 DNA sequence: TGTGCCAGCAGTTTGATCGGAGACGGGATCTCCTACGAGCAGTACTTC. Amino acids: CASSLIGDGISYEQYF.

This sequence joins TRBV10-3 and TRBJ1-2, with 7 bases that match TRBD1. CDR1 and CDR2 from the germline V gene are ENHRY and SYGVKD. This CDR3 has 16 residues. Trimming removed 3 bases from V and 3 bases from J; junction bases left unmatched: 10. Here the CDR3 reads CAISDPLDRAHYGYTF. For the CDR3, the DNA is TGTGCCATCAGTGACCCTCTAGACAGGGCCCACTATGGCTACACCTTC.

The chain joins TRBV7-8 to TRBJ2-5; D uncertain. Trimming took off 2 bases at V and 0 bases at J, with 4 bases between the two ends. This CDR3 region has 13 residues. CDR1 SGHVS and CDR2 FQNEAQ come from the germline V gene. The CDR3 DNA is TGTGCCAGCAGCTTAACGGACCAAGAGACCCAGTACTTC. It is translated as CASSLTDQETQYF.

This chain uses TRBV4-3 with TRBJ1-2, with 8 bases fitting TRBD1. The CDR3 runs to 16 residues. Trimming took 0 bases from V and 8 from J; bases not matched to a gene: 11. Germline CDR1 reads LGHNA; CDR2 reads YSLEER. The CDR3 loop is CASSQDKFPGGHGYTF. For the CDR3, the DNA is TGCGCCAGCAGCCAAGATAAGTTCCCAGGGGGCCACGGCTACACCTTC.

V gene TRBV27 combines with J gene TRBJ1-2; maybe TRBD1 (5 bases). The germline V gene encodes CDR1 MNHEY and CDR2 SMNVEV (reference sequence). V was clipped by 8 bases and J by 4 bases, with 23 bases between them. This CDR3 is 16 amino acids long. The CDR3: CASGKKGPPYFYGYTF. DNA of the CDR3: TGTGCCAGCGGGAAAAAGGGACCGCCGTACTTCTATGGCTACACCTTC.

The sample holds a few counts of this clone. The chain joins TRBV29-1 to TRBJ2-1; TRBD2 matches 7 bases. The length of the CDR3 is 15 residues. Germline CDR1 reads SQVTM; CDR2 reads ANQGSEA. J was trimmed by 0 bases and V by 5 bases; bases with no gene match: 7. The CDR3 DNA reads as TGCAGCGTTCCTACTAGCGCTAGCTCCTACAATGAGCAGTTCTTC. This codes for CSVPTSASSYNEQFF.

This clone came up once. The V call is TRBV6-5, the J call TRBJ2-5; perhaps TRBD1 as D (5 bases). Germline V CDR1 and CDR2: MNHEY, SVGAGI. V was pared by 6 bases and J by 4 bases, with 9 bases between. The CDR3 loop spans 12 amino acids. CDR3 sequence: CASRRQGETQYF. The CDR3 DNA reads TGTGCCAGCAGGAGGCAGGGAGAGACCCAGTACTTC.

This chain uses TRBV7-2 with TRBJ1-4; no reliable D call. This CDR3 is built from 14 residues. CDR1 SGHTA and CDR2 FQGNSA come from the germline V gene. Trimming pared 1 base from V and 7 bases from J, leaving 10 bases between. CDR3 in DNA: TGTGCCAGCAGCTTAGTAAGTGCCAGTGAAAAACTGTTTTTT. Protein product: CASSLVSASEKLFF.

This sequence joins TRBV5-6 and TRBJ2-2; TRBD1 matches 9 bases. The CDR3 loop spans 18 amino acids. The trim removed 0 bases at V and 6 bases at J, leaving 12 bases unmatched. Germline-derived CDR1 and CDR2 are SGHDT and YYEEEE. Written as DNA, the CDR3 is TGTGCCAGCAGCTTGGCCACGGTAGGGACAGGGATGCCCGGGGAGCTGTTTTTT. Residues: CASSLATVGTGMPGELFF.

The chain combines TRBV4-3 with TRBJ2-1, with D unclear. V lost 1 base to trimming and J lost 8 bases, with 9 bases between them. Germline CDR1 and CDR2: LGHNA and YSLEER. There are 13 residues in the CDR3. The CDR3 protein is CASSQVGGHEQFF. CDR3 sequence (DNA): TGCGCCAGCAGCCAAGTAGGCGGTCATGAGCAGTTCTTC.

V and J are TRBV11-2 and TRBJ1-5; 7 nucleotides agree with TRBD1. CDR1 and CDR2 (germline): SGHAT, FQNNGV. V gave up 2 bases and J gave up 7 bases; unmatched junction bases: 2. This CDR3 is 13 amino acids long. CDR3 in amino acids: CASSLTGVQPQHF. CDR3 sequence (DNA): TGTGCCAGCAGCTTAACAGGGGTACAGCCCCAGCATTTT.

The chain employs TRBV4-3 and TRBJ2-2, with D perhaps matching TRBD1 (6 bases). CDR1 LGHNA and CDR2 YSLEER come from the germline V gene. Trimming pared 0 bases from V and 8 bases from J, leaving 10 bases between. The CDR3 contains 14 residues. The CDR3 loop reads CASSQDQGGGELFF. CDR3 DNA sequence: TGCGCCAGCAGCCAAGATCAAGGGGGTGGGGAGCTGTTTTTT.

The chain employs TRBV9 and TRBJ2-2; 14 bases fit TRBD2. The V gene's germline CDR1 is SGDLS and CDR2 YYNGEE. This CDR3 region has 17 residues. Trimming at V came to 4 bases and at J to 7 bases, leaving 9 bases not matched to a gene. This CDR3 reads CASSSRLAGGAIGELFF. Here the CDR3 DNA reads TGTGCCAGCAGCTCCCGACTAGCGGGGGGGGCAATCGGGGAGCTGTTTTTT.

The chain couples TRBV9 to TRBJ2-5; 8 nucleotides match TRBD1. Trimming removed 4 bases from V and 5 bases from J; junction bases left unmatched: 7. The CDR3 runs 14 residues. Germline lookup yields CDR1 SGDLS and CDR2 YYNGEE. The CDR3 loop is CASSWDTGGETQYF. The CDR3 region has the DNA TGTGCCAGCAGCTGGGATACAGGGGGGGAGACCCAGTACTTC.

The CDR3, as DNA: TGTGCCTGGGATGGCGGGATCACTTTTAACTATGGCTACACCTTC. Residues: CAWDGGITFNYGYTF. V is TRBV30 and J is TRBJ1-2; D not certain. This CDR3 comprises 15 residues. The V end was cut by 5 bases, the J end by 1 base, with 17 bases between. Germline CDR1 is GTSNPN and CDR2 is SVGIG (reference sequence).

The V call is TRBV9, the J call TRBJ2-1; 8 bases fit TRBD2. V lost 5 bases to trimming and J lost 4 bases; unmatched junction nucleotides: 8. Germline lookup yields CDR1 SGDLS and CDR2 YYNGEE. CDR3 length: 15 amino acids. CDR3 region: CASSPIAGTYNEQFF. The CDR3 DNA follows: TGTGCCAGCAGTCCCATAGCGGGAACATACAATGAGCAGTTCTTC.

This chain connects TRBV28 to TRBJ1-1, with D hard to call. The V gene's germline CDR1 is MDHEN and CDR2 SYDVKM. The CDR3 is made up of 14 amino acids. The germline V and J ends were trimmed by 6 bases and 4 bases, with 15 bases remaining between them. CDR3 nucleotides: TGTGCCAGCAGGAGCACCTCGCATGTCACTGAAGCTTTCTTT. This gives the protein CASRSTSHVTEAFF.

This clone was seen only once. This chain uses TRBV14 with TRBJ1-5, with D possibly matching TRBD1 (6 bases). There are 17 residues in the CDR3. Per the germline V gene, CDR1 is SGHDN and CDR2 is FVKESK. Trimming took off 0 bases at V and 6 bases at J, with 18 bases between the two ends. CDR3 DNA: TGTGCCAGCAGCCAAGAAAGTCTCCAGGGGCTCGGTCAGCCCCAGCATTTT. It codes for CASSQESLQGLGQPQHF.

This chain uses TRBV5-1 with TRBJ2-7; tentative D call: TRBD1 (5 bases). This CDR3 contains 13 residues. CDR1 is SGHRS, CDR2 YFSETQ, per germline. The ends were cut back, 0 bases at V and 2 bases at J, with 6 bases in the middle. The CDR3 coding sequence is TGCGCCAGCAGCTTGGACAGGACCTACGAGCAGTACTTC. It yields the protein CASSLDRTYEQYF.

CDR3 bases: TGTGCCAGCAGAGAGCGGGTTGGACTCGAGCAGTACTTC. Encoded protein: CASRERVGLEQYF. The rearrangement links TRBV2 to TRBJ2-7, with D possibly being TRBD2 (6 bases). The CDR3 contains 13 residues. Germline CDR1 SNHLY, CDR2 FYNNEI. V lost 6 bases to trimming and J lost 6 bases, with 15 bases between them.

The chain has TRBV15 and TRBJ1-2; 8 positions agree with TRBD1. CDR3 length: 14 residues. Germline V gene data show CDR1 as LNHNV and CDR2 as YYDKDF (reference sequence). Unmatched junction bases numbered 7, after V lost 2 bases and J lost 8 bases. CDR3 region: CATSRRTTGEGYTF. CDR3 nucleotides: TGTGCCACCAGCAGACGTACGACAGGGGAAGGCTACACCTTC.

The V call is TRBV29-1, the J call TRBJ2-7; TRBD1 aligns across 7 bases. Germline V gives CDR1 SQVTM, CDR2 ANQGSEA. The CDR3 is made up of 13 amino acids. Unmatched junction bases numbered 7, after V lost 3 bases and J lost 5 bases. CDR3 coding DNA: TGCAGCGTTGATCGACAGGGCGGCAACGAGCAGTACTTC. Translated, it gives CSVDRQGGNEQYF.

The rearrangement links TRBV11-2 to TRBJ2-7; TRBD1 matches 12 bases. CDR1 SGHAT and CDR2 FQNNGV come from the germline V gene. The CDR3 runs 15 residues. Unmatched junction bases numbered 6, after V lost 5 bases and J lost 4 bases. CDR3 sequence reads: CASSPRDRGPYEQYF. The CDR3 nucleotides read TGTGCCAGCAGCCCACGGGACAGGGGGCCGTACGAGCAGTACTTC.

This chain connects TRBV6-2 or TRBV6-3 to TRBJ2-7; D not certain. V lost 0 bases, J lost 5 bases, and 17 bases lay in between. Germline values: CDR1 MNHEY, CDR2 SVGEGT. CDR3 length: 16 amino acids. DNA for the CDR3: TGTGCCAGCAGTTACTCGAAGGCAGATCCTAGAAACGAGCAGTACTTC. It encodes CASSYSKADPRNEQYF.

This clone was observed once. This chain connects TRBV10-3 to TRBJ2-3; 9 bases are shared with TRBD2. The CDR3 is made up of 16 amino acids. V was clipped by 2 bases and J by 0 bases; unmatched bases: 3. Germline V gene data show CDR1 as ENHRY and CDR2 as SYGVKD. The CDR3 region is CAISEPLAGSTDTQYF. CDR3 DNA: TGTGCCATCAGTGAGCCCCTAGCGGGGAGCACAGATACGCAGTATTTT.

The CDR3 protein is CSGQGAEKVAFF. The CDR3, as DNA: TGCAGCGGGCAGGGGGCCGAGAAGGTAGCTTTCTTT. The chain couples TRBV29-1 to TRBJ1-1, with TRBD1 matching over 8 bases. The CDR3 sequence is 12 residues long. Germline V CDR1 and CDR2: SQVTM, ANQGSEA. V was pared by 7 bases and J by 10 bases, with 11 bases of the junction left unmatched.

V gene TRBV18 combines with J gene TRBJ2-7; no clear D. Germline values: CDR1 KGHSH, CDR2 LQKENI. Between the trimmed V and J ends, which lost 6 bases and 7 bases, there was a span of 16 bases. The CDR3 covers 13 residues. As DNA, the CDR3 is TGTGCCAGCTCCCCTATTGAGGACGTGGAGCAGTACTTC. It translates to CASSPIEDVEQYF.